This T cell receptor (beta chain) emerged from a study of CD8 T cells in ankylosing spondylitis. TCRdb re-called the 5' RACE reads through MiXCR, storing one row per CDR3 protein. Of more than 30,000 distinct CDR3 sequences detected, 11% appear once; the ten largest clones hold over 20%. Trimming cost V 4 bases and J 0 bases, with 7 bases left between them. Germline V lookup: CDR1 LGHDT, CDR2 YNNKEL (reference sequence). This CDR3 comprises 13 residues. The chain links TRBV3-1 to TRBJ2-7; no definite D call. This clonotype originated in a male donor with ankylosing spondylitis. Sequencing was carried out using synovial fluid, either unsorted or a sorted T cell fraction (not recorded which). CDR3 coding DNA: TGTGCCAGCAGCCCACAAAGCTCCTACGAGCAGTACTTC. Amino acid sequence: CASSPQSSYEQYF.